These T cell receptor beta chains were read from a single sample in a study of blood T cell repertoires in COVID-19. TCRdb's table, derived via immunoSEQ multiplex PCR, lists solely in-frame clones and lacks some. The sample lists approximately 230,000 clones, roughly 90% occurring once. Material for sequencing was peripheral blood. The source is a man aged 25-45 years who had recovered from COVID-19. CDR3s include the opening cysteine and the closing phenylalanine or tryptophan. The D gene is left open where the match is weak. For some rows the clone size is stated as once, few or many, or as a class when expanded; others skip it.

J | V | D | size | DNA | CDR3
TRBJ2-1 | TRBV6-5 | NA | NA | TGTGCCAGCAGTTACTTTAGAACGGGGTCTGGGAATGAGCAGTTCTTC | CASSYFRTGSGNEQFF
TRBJ1-2 | TRBV4-1 | NA | NA | TGCGCCAGCAGCCAAGTTCCAGGGCAAGGCTACACCTTC | CASSQVPGQGYTF
TRBJ1-1 | TRBV10-3 | NA | NA | TGTGCCATCAAAAACAGGGTGGGGAACACTGAAGCTTTCTTT | CAIKNRVGNTEAFF
TRBJ2-4 | TRBV9 | TRBD2 | NA | TGTGCCAGCAGCGTAGAGGCTAGCGGGGTGGGGGACATTCAGTACTTC | CASSVEASGVGDIQYF
TRBJ2-6 | TRBV4-3 | NA | once | TGCGCCAGCAGCCAGGCGACAGGCTTAAGCTCTGGGGCCAACGTCCTGACTTTC | CASSQATGLSSGANVLTF
TRBJ1-6 | TRBV2 | TRBD1 | NA | TGTGCCAGCAGTGTAAAAAGGGACAGCCCCTATAATTCACCCCTCCACTTT | CASSVKRDSPYNSPLHF
TRBJ1-2 | TRBV27 | NA | NA | TGTGCCACCCGGGGGGTGGGTAGCCCTTATGGCTACACCTTC | CATRGVGSPYGYTF
TRBJ1-2 | TRBV6-5 | TRBD1 | NA | TGTGCCAGCCGGCTGGACAGGGACTATGGCTACACCTTC | CASRLDRDYGYTF
TRBJ2-1 | TRBV7-2 | TRBD1 | NA | TGTGCCAGCAGGTCTCTGGGACAGGGATTCAATGAGCAGTTCTTC | CASRSLGQGFNEQFF
TRBJ1-4 | TRBV4-2 | NA | NA | TGTGCCAGCAGTGACAGAACTAATGAAAAACTGTTTTTT | CASSDRTNEKLFF
TRBJ2-7 | TRBV6-6 | TRBD1 | NA | TGTGCCAGCAGTTACTCGAGGGACAGGGTATCCGAGCAGTACTTC | CASSYSRDRVSEQYF
TRBJ2-5 | TRBV27 | TRBD2 | NA | TGTGCCAGTAGACTAGCGGGGGCGGAGACCCAGTACTTC | CASRLAGAETQYF
TRBJ2-2 | TRBV6-2/TRBV6-3 | TRBD1 | NA | TGTGCCAGCAGTTTTCTCGGACAGGAGAACACCGGGGAGCTGTTTTTT | CASSFLGQENTGELFF
TRBJ2-7 | TRBV15 | NA | once | TGTGCCACCAGCAGCACTGTCTCCTACGAGCAGTACTTC | CATSSTVSYEQYF
TRBJ1-5 | TRBV7-9 | NA | NA | TGTGCCAGTAATACAGGGTATAGCAATCAGCCCCAGCATTTT | CASNTGYSNQPQHF
TRBJ1-1 | TRBV7-2 | NA | once | TGTGCCAGCAGCTTAGGCCCTGAGATAGAAGCTTTCTTT | CASSLGPEIEAFF
TRBJ2-7 | TRBV9 | TRBD2 | NA | TGTGCCAGCAGCGTAGATCAGCGGGGTACCGACGAGCAGTACTTC | CASSVDQRGTDEQYF
TRBJ1-2 | TRBV4-1 | NA | NA | TGCGCCAGCAGCCAAGGCCCATCCTCAGGGAACTATGGCTACACCTTC | CASSQGPSSGNYGYTF
TRBJ2-2 | TRBV9 | TRBD2 | NA | TGTGCCAGCAGCCCGTGGGGGGGGAGCGGGGAGCTGTTTTTT | CASSPWGGSGELFF
TRBJ1-1 | TRBV5-5 | NA | NA | TGTGCCAGCAGCTTCCCGGACAGGAACACTGAAGCTTTCTTT | CASSFPDRNTEAFF
TRBJ2-3 | TRBV9 | TRBD2 | NA | TGTGCCAGCAGCGTAGGGGTAGCGGGGGTCACAGATACGCAGTATTTT | CASSVGVAGVTDTQYF
TRBJ1-5 | TRBV20-1 | TRBD1 | NA | TGCAGTGCTAGTTACGGGACAGTGAGCAATCAGCCCCAGCATTTT | CSASYGTVSNQPQHF
TRBJ1-6 | TRBV21-1 | NA | few | TGTGCCAGCCGTGATTCAGACCCAGGGGGCAGCTGTTCACCCCTCCACTTT | CASRDSDPGGSCSPLHF
TRBJ2-5 | TRBV15 | NA | NA | TGTGCCACCAGCAGAGATGTCGGGGAGACCCAGTACTTC | CATSRDVGETQYF
TRBJ2-5 | TRBV9 | NA | NA | TGTGCCAGCAGCGTGTCGGTGGGGGGAAAGGAGACCCAGTACTTC | CASSVSVGGKETQYF
TRBJ2-4 | TRBV21-1 | NA | NA | TGTGCCAGCAGCAAACTATCCTCGGACAGGGGAACCAAAAACATTCAGTACTTC | CASSKLSSDRGTKNIQYF
TRBJ1-1 | TRBV5-1 | NA | NA | TGCGCCAGCAGCTTTCCTCCGGAGGCTGGAGCTTTCTTT | CASSFPPEAGAFF
TRBJ2-3 | TRBV4-2 | TRBD2 | NA | TGTGCCAGCAGCCCCAGGACTAGCGGTCTAGGGTATTTT | CASSPRTSGLGYF
TRBJ2-7 | TRBV5-1 | TRBD1 | few | TGCGCCAGCAGCTGGGACAGGGCCTCCTACGAGCAGTACTTC | CASSWDRASYEQYF
TRBJ1-1 | TRBV5-8 | NA | NA | TGTGCCAGCAGCCCCAGGGGAAGTACTGAAGCTTTCTTT | CASSPRGSTEAFF
TRBJ2-5 | TRBV13 | NA | NA | TGTGCCAGCAGCGCGTCACCGCTCCAAGAGACCCAGTACTTC | CASSASPLQETQYF
TRBJ1-6 | TRBV30 | NA | NA | TGTGCCTGGAGTGTACGCCCATTCCTCGGAGATAATTCACCCCTCCACTTT | CAWSVRPFLGDNSPLHF
TRBJ1-1 | TRBV10-1 | NA | NA | TGCGCCAGCCGTCCTGGCCTGGCGGCTGAAGCTTTCTTT | CASRPGLAAEAFF
TRBJ2-3 | TRBV7-2 | TRBD2 | NA | TGTGCCAGCAGCCCCCATGGGGCGGGGGGGCCCACAGATACGCAGTATTTT | CASSPHGAGGPTDTQYF
TRBJ1-1 | TRBV2 | NA | NA | TGTGCCAGCACCCCTCGGGGGGTTACGGAAGCTTTCTTT | CASTPRGVTEAFF
TRBJ2-5 | TRBV4-1 | TRBD1 | many | TGCGCCAGCAGCCAAGTAGCCGGGACAGGGTTGACAGAGACCCAGTACTTC | CASSQVAGTGLTETQYF